Listed below are T cell receptor beta chains from one sample, sequenced in a study of control samples from healthy donors and cancer patients. The method was immunoSEQ multiplex PCR; TCRdb's version includes in-frame clones alone and lacks a portion of them. The sample has under 200,000 clones; the top ten hold 2.2%. Material: blood. Receptors originate from a woman in her twenties or thirties in good health. CDR3s leave out the opening cysteine and the closing phenylalanine or tryptophan. Each record gives: V gene, J gene, D gene, CDR3 protein. A D gene is named only where the DNA matches it firmly.

v_gene: TRBV11-3
j_gene: TRBJ2-5
d_gene: TRBD1
CDR3aa: ASSLGQQEETQY

v_gene: TRBV6-4
j_gene: TRBJ2-1
d_gene: NA
CDR3aa: ASSDWGVGNEQF

v_gene: TRBV12-3/TRBV12-4
j_gene: TRBJ2-7
d_gene: NA
CDR3aa: ASSFGTAYEQY

v_gene: TRBV6-1
j_gene: TRBJ2-6
d_gene: NA
CDR3aa: ASSDTGNGANVLT

v_gene: TRBV3-1/TRBV3-2
j_gene: TRBJ2-3
d_gene: TRBD1
CDR3aa: ASRQGQVLADTQY

v_gene: TRBV7-9
j_gene: TRBJ1-5
d_gene: TRBD1
CDR3aa: ASSRGGQGARSNQPQH

v_gene: TRBV18
j_gene: TRBJ2-1
d_gene: TRBD1
CDR3aa: ASSPRQGAYNEQF

v_gene: TRBV7-9
j_gene: TRBJ1-6
d_gene: NA
CDR3aa: ASSLGDQNSPLH

v_gene: TRBV5-6
j_gene: TRBJ1-5
d_gene: TRBD1
CDR3aa: ASSLLGTGGNQPQH

v_gene: TRBV12-3/TRBV12-4
j_gene: TRBJ2-5
d_gene: NA
CDR3aa: ASSLRPQETQY

v_gene: TRBV7-9
j_gene: TRBJ2-5
d_gene: NA
CDR3aa: ASSLARLTPYQETQY

v_gene: TRBV5-1
j_gene: TRBJ1-1
d_gene: NA
CDR3aa: ASSVGTRVEAF

v_gene: TRBV18
j_gene: TRBJ1-1
d_gene: NA
CDR3aa: ASSPRIEDPGGEAF

v_gene: TRBV6-2/TRBV6-3
j_gene: TRBJ2-7
d_gene: TRBD1
CDR3aa: ASSSYPNPSGTDSYEQY

v_gene: TRBV6-2/TRBV6-3
j_gene: TRBJ2-7
d_gene: NA
CDR3aa: ASSLFYEQY

v_gene: TRBV18
j_gene: TRBJ1-5
d_gene: NA
CDR3aa: ASSASYSNQPQH

v_gene: TRBV6-5
j_gene: TRBJ2-3
d_gene: TRBD1
CDR3aa: ASSYTGGGITDTQY

v_gene: TRBV6-5
j_gene: TRBJ1-3
d_gene: TRBD1
CDR3aa: ASRGTAGNTIY

v_gene: TRBV3-1/TRBV3-2
j_gene: TRBJ2-1
d_gene: TRBD2
CDR3aa: ASSQDISGGAWNEQF

v_gene: TRBV6-5
j_gene: TRBJ1-1
d_gene: NA
CDR3aa: ASTEEGGLAF

v_gene: TRBV4-3
j_gene: TRBJ1-2
d_gene: NA
CDR3aa: ASSQEEGAYGYT

v_gene: TRBV19
j_gene: TRBJ1-6
d_gene: NA
CDR3aa: ASKAGTYGPPLH